Presented here are 5 T cell receptor beta chains from one specimen sequenced in a study of CD8 T cells in ankylosing spondylitis listed by TCRdb under 2017. Libraries came from 5' RACE. Reads for this sample came from an Illumina HiSeq 2500. The raw public data were reprocessed by TCRdb itself: fastp quality trimming at Q25, MiXCR clonotype calling, in-frame beta chains only. Every entry covers one CDR3 protein and lists the most common genes and DNA from its rows. Recorded for this sample are fewer than 450,000 distinct CDR3 sequences; roughly 17% of them occurred a single time. Clones ranked in the top ten supply around 0.92% of the sample. The study at large found these results: Blood from ankylosing spondylitis patients appeared to be characterized by a TCR beta motif made up of about 8 highly homologous amino acid variants.

Which antigens these TCRs recognize remains unknown. The sequenced sample was blood, either unsorted or a sorted T cell fraction (not recorded which). Source of these receptors: a male donor with ankylosing spondylitis.

This clonotype occurred many times. This sequence joins TRBV27 and TRBJ2-1, with 9 bases identical to TRBD1. This CDR3 is built from 15 residues. With 6 bases clipped from V and 6 bases from J, the junction kept 9 bases outside the gene matches. Per the germline V gene, CDR1 is MNHEY and CDR2 is SMNVEV (reference sequence). Here the CDR3 reads CASSPGTGPSNEQFF. As DNA, the CDR3 is TGTGCCAGCAGCCCCGGGACAGGGCCCTCCAATGAGCAGTTCTTC.

The gene calls are TRBV7-9 and TRBJ1-2; D ambiguous. Per germline, CDR1 SEHNR and CDR2 FQNEAQ (reference sequence). Trimming stripped 11 bases from V and 8 bases from J, with 15 bases between. The CDR3 length is 11 residues. DNA of the CDR3: TGTGCCGTCTACCTCAGCGGGGGCTACACCTTC. Translating gives CAVYLSGGYTF.

This clonotype came up a few times. The V gene is TRBV20-1, the J gene TRBJ2-7; 11 bases are shared with TRBD2. The CDR3 runs to 15 residues. Trimming at V came to 3 bases and at J to 6 bases, leaving 10 bases not matched to a gene. CDR1 and CDR2 from the germline V gene are DFQATT and SNEGSKA (reference sequence). The CDR3 bases are TGCAGTGCTAGCCCAACTAGCGGGAGTTTCGGCGAGCAGTACTTC. Translated, it gives CSASPTSGSFGEQYF.

There are a few counts of this clonotype. The CDR3 loop reads CASSFGTLQETQYF. In nucleotides, the CDR3 is TGTGCCAGCAGCTTTGGGACTCTCCAAGAGACCCAGTACTTC. The rearrangement joins TRBV7-2 to TRBJ2-5; TRBD2 might be the D (6 bases). With 3 bases removed from V and 1 base from J, the gap between germline ends came to 9 bases. Germline V gives CDR1 SGHTA, CDR2 FQGNSA. The CDR3 has 14 amino acids.

This clonotype showed up many times. The rearrangement uses TRBV7-9 and TRBJ1-6; 7 bases match TRBD1. This CDR3 spans 15 amino acids. The germline V gene has CDR1 SEHNR and CDR2 FQNEAQ (reference sequence). Trimming took 1 base from V and 7 from J; bases not matched to a gene: 4. CDR3 protein: CASSLERQGNSPLHF. CDR3 nucleotide sequence: TGTGCCAGCAGCTTAGAGCGACAGGGCAATTCACCCCTCCACTTT.